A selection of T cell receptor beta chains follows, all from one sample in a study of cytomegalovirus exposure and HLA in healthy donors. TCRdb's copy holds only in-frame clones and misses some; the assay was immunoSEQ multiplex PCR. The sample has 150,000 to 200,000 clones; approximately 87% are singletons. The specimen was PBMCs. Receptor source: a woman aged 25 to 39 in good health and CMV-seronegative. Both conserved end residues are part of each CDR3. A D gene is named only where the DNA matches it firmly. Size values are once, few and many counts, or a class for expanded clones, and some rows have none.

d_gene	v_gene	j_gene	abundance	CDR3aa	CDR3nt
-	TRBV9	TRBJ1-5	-	CASSVGYSNQPQHF	TGTGCCAGCAGCGTAGGCTATAGCAATCAGCCCCAGCATTTT
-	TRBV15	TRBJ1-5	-	CATSTRVTDQPQHF	TGTGCCACCAGCACAAGGGTGACCGATCAGCCCCAGCATTTT
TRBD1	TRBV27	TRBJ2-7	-	CASSLLGTDSPYEQYF	TGTGCCAGCAGTTTACTTGGGACAGACAGCCCCTACGAGCAGTACTTC
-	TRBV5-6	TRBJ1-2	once	CASSLVRVIAAVYGYTF	TGTGCCAGCAGCTTGGTTAGGGTGATAGCTGCGGTCTATGGCTACACCTTC
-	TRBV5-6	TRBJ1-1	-	CASSHAPGLNTEAFF	TGTGCCAGCAGTCACGCCCCGGGACTTAACACTGAAGCTTTCTTT
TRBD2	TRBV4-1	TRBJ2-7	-	CASSQDSGGIYEQYF	TGCGCCAGCAGCCAAGATAGCGGGGGGATCTACGAGCAGTACTTC
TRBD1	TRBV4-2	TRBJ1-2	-	CASRQDRGGDYGYTF	TGTGCCAGCAGGCAAGACAGGGGTGGGGACTATGGCTACACCTTC
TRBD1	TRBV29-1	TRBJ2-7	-	CSVGTGGPYEQYF	TGCAGCGTTGGTACAGGGGGCCCCTACGAGCAGTACTTC
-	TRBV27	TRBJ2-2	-	CASSLSPTTGELFF	TGTGCCAGCAGTTTATCCCCCACCACCGGGGAGCTGTTTTTT
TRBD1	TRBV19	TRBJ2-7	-	CASSVPGQGSEQYF	TGTGCCAGTAGCGTCCCGGGACAGGGGTCCGAGCAGTACTTC
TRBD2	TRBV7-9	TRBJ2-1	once	CASSQNGASGGDNEQFF	TGTGCCAGCAGCCAGAATGGGGCTAGCGGGGGAGACAATGAGCAGTTCTTC
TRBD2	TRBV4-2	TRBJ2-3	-	CASSTRTSGSTDTQYF	TGTGCCAGCAGCACCCGGACTAGCGGGAGCACAGATACGCAGTATTTT
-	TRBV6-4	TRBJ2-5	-	CTNGSEEGETQYF	TGCACGAATGGGTCAGAGGAGGGAGAGACCCAGTACTTC
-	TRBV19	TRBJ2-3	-	CASSMLRADTQYF	TGTGCCAGTAGTATGCTTCGGGCAGATACGCAGTATTTT
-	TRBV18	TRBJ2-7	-	CASSPAVYEQYF	TGTGCCAGCTCACCCGCAGTCTACGAGCAGTACTTC
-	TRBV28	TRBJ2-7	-	CASSLLAYEQYF	TGTGCCAGCAGTTTATTGGCCTACGAGCAGTACTTC
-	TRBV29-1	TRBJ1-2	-	CSVANENYGYTF	TGCAGCGTTGCCAATGAAAACTATGGCTACACCTTC
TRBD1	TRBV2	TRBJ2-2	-	CASSGQGVRELFF	TGTGCCAGCAGTGGACAGGGGGTCAGGGAGCTGTTTTTT
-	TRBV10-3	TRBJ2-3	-	CAISEFLAGPTDTQYF	TGTGCCATCAGTGAGTTTTTGGCAGGGCCCACAGATACGCAGTATTTT
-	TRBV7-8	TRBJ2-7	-	CASSLVGTYNSYEQYF	TGTGCCAGCAGCTTAGTGGGCACATATAACTCCTACGAGCAGTACTTC
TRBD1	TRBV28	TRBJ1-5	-	CASRTGAGLPQHF	TGTGCCAGCAGGACAGGGGCTGGGCTGCCCCAGCATTTT
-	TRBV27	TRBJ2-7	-	CASSSGGEQYF	TGTGCCAGCAGTTCCGGAGGCGAGCAGTACTTC
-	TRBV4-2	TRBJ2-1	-	CASSQVTGWNEQFF	TGTGCCAGCAGCCAAGTCACAGGGTGGAATGAGCAGTTCTTC
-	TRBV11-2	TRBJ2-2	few	CASRPGMTHGELFF	TGTGCCAGCAGGCCCGGGATGACGCACGGGGAGCTGTTTTTT
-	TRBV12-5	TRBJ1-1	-	CASGFLLHLQDTEAFF	TGTGCTAGTGGTTTCCTGCTCCATCTTCAGGACACTGAAGCTTTCTTT
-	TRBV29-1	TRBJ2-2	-	CSVEVDSYNTGELFF	TGCAGCGTTGAAGTGGACAGCTACAACACCGGGGAGCTGTTTTTT
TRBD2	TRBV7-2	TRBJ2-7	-	CASSPGLASVPEQYF	TGTGCCAGCAGCCCAGGACTAGCGTCAGTCCCCGAGCAGTACTTC
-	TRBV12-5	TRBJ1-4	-	CASGLGTLEEKLFF	TGTGCTAGTGGTTTAGGCACCCTGGAGGAAAAACTGTTTTTT
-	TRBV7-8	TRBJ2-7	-	CASSLAAGPYEQYF	TGTGCCAGCAGCTTAGCGGCAGGGCCCTACGAGCAGTACTTC
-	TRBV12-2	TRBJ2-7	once	CASRLGGHGPYEQYF	TGTGCAAGTCGCTTAGGGGGACACGGCCCCTACGAGCAGTACTTC
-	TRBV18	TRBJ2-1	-	CASSPDRWSYNEQFF	TGTGCCAGCTCACCAGACAGGTGGTCCTACAATGAGCAGTTCTTC
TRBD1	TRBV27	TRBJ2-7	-	CASSLMGQGIRYEQYF	TGTGCCAGCAGTTTAATGGGACAGGGAATTAGGTACGAGCAGTACTTC
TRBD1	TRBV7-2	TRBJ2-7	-	CASSLTSDREHEQYF	TGTGCCAGCAGCTTAACATCCGACAGGGAACACGAGCAGTACTTC
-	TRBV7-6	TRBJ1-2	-	CASSLARGYGYTF	TGTGCCAGCAGCTTAGCTAGGGGCTATGGCTACACCTTC
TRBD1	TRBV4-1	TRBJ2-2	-	CASSQDWGQGPQGGELFF	TGCGCCAGCAGCCAAGATTGGGGACAGGGACCGCAGGGCGGGGAGCTGTTTTTT
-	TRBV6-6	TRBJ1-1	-	CASSYGESGTEAFF	TGTGCCAGCAGTTATGGTGAATCGGGGACTGAAGCTTTCTTT
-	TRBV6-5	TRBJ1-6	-	CASSFTPRESYSPLHF	TGTGCCAGCAGTTTTACCCCCAGGGAGAGTTATTCACCCCTCCACTTT
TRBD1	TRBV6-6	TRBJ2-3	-	CASSYGDSETDTQYF	TGTGCCAGCAGTTATGGGGACAGTGAGACAGATACGCAGTATTTT
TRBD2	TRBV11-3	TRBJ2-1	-	CASSLEGTSGSLSYNEQFF	TGTGCCAGCAGCTTAGAAGGGACTAGCGGGAGCCTCTCCTACAATGAGCAGTTCTTC
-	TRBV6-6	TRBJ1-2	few	CASRPDRAGYGYTF	TGTGCCAGCAGGCCCGATCGGGCGGGCTATGGCTACACCTTC
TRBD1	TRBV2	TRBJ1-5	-	CASSRDRGSQPQHF	TGTGCCAGCAGCCGGGACAGGGGATCTCAGCCCCAGCATTTT
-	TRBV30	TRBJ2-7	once	CAWKWSTYEQYF	TGTGCCTGGAAGTGGTCGACCTACGAGCAGTACTTC
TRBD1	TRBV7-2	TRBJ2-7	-	CASSLTGDFEEQYF	TGTGCCAGCAGCTTGACAGGGGACTTCGAGGAGCAGTACTTC
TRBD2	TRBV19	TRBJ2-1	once	CASSPGTSGREQFF	TGTGCCAGTAGTCCCGGGACTAGCGGCCGTGAGCAGTTCTTC
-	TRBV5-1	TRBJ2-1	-	CASSPGTRDEQFF	TGCGCCAGCAGCCCCGGTACTCGCGATGAGCAGTTCTTC
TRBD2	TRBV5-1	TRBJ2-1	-	CASSWSGGVYNEQFF	TGCGCCAGCAGCTGGAGCGGGGGGGTCTACAATGAGCAGTTCTTC
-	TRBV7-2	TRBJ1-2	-	CASSSPREGGRYYGYTF	TGTGCCAGCAGCTCCCCGAGGGAGGGGGGGCGGTACTATGGCTACACCTTC
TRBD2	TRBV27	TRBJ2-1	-	CASSQTRIAGYHNEQFF	TGTGCCAGCAGCCAAACCCGGATAGCGGGGTACCACAATGAGCAGTTCTTC
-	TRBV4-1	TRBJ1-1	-	CASSHPRGSTEAFF	TGCGCCAGCAGCCATCCCCGGGGGAGCACTGAAGCTTTCTTT
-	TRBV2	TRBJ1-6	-	CASTGAGTNESPLHF	TGTGCCAGCACTGGGGCGGGGACAAACGAGTCACCCCTCCACTTT